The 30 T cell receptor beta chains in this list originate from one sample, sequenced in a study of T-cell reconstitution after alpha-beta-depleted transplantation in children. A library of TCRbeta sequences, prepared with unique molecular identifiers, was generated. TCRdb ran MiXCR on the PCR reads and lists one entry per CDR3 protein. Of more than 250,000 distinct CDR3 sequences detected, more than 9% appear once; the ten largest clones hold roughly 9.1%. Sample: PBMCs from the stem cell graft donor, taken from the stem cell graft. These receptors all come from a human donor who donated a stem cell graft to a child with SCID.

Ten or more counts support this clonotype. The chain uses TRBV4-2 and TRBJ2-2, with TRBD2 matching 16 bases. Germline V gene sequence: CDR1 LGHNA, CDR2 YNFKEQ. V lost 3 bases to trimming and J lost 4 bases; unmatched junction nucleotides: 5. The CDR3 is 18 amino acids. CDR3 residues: CASSQGTSGGAITGELFF. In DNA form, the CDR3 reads TGTGCCAGCAGCCAGGGGACTAGCGGGGGGGCTATCACCGGGGAGCTGTTTTTT.

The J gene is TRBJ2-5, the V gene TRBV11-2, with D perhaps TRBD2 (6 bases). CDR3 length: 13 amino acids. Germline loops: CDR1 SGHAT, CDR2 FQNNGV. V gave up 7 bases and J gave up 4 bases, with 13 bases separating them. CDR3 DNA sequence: TGTGCCAGCACACTCAGCGGGTCAGAGACCCAGTACTTC. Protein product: CASTLSGSETQYF. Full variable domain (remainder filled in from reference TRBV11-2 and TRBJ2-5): EAGVAQSPRYKIIEKRQSVAFWCNPISGHATLYWYQQILGQGPKLLIQFQNNGVVDDSQLPKDRFSAERLKGVDSTLKIQPAKLEDSAVYLCASTLSGSETQYFGPGTRLLVL.

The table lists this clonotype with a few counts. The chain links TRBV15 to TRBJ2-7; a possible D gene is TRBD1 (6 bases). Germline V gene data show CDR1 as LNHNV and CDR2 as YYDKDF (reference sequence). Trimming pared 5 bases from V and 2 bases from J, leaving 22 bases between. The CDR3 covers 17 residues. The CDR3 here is CATSPGTRDPRAYEQYF. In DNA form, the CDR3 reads TGTGCCACCAGCCCCGGGACACGGGACCCAAGAGCCTACGAGCAGTACTTC.

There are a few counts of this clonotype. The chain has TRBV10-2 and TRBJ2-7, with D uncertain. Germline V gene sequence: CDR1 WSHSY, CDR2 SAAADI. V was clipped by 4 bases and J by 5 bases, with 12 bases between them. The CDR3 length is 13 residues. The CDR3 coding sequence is TGCGCCAGCAGTGTCGAGAGGCTAAACGAGCAGTACTTC. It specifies CASSVERLNEQYF.

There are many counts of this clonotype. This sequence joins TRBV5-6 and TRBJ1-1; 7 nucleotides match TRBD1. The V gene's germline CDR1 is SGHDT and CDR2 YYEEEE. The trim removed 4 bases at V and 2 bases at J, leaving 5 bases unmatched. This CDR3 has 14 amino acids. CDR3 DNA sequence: TGTGCCAGCAGCGAGGGACAGTTTAACACTGAAGCTTTCTTT. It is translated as CASSEGQFNTEAFF.

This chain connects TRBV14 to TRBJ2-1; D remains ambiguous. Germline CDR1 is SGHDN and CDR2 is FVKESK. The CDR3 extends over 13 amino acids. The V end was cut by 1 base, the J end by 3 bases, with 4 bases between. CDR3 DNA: TGTGCCAGCAGCCAAGGGGTCTACAATGAGCAGTTCTTC. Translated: CASSQGVYNEQFF.

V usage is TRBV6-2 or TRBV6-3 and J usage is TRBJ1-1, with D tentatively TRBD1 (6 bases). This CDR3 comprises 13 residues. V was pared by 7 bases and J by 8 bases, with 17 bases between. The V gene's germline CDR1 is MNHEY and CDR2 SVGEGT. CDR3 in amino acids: CASKNTGTREAFF. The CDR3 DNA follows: TGTGCCAGCAAGAACACAGGGACCCGGGAAGCTTTCTTT.

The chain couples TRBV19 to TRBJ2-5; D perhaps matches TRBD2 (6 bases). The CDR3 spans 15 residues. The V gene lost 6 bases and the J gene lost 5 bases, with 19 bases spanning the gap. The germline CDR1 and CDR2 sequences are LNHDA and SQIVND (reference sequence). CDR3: CASSQGGQPTETQYF. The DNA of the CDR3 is TGTGCCAGTAGCCAAGGAGGGCAACCCACGGAGACCCAGTACTTC.

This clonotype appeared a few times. The CDR3 bases are TGTGCCAGCAGCCGTGGGACTAGCGGGGGGTTGGTTCAGTACTTC. This codes for CASSRGTSGGLVQYF. The gene calls are TRBV7-2 and TRBJ2-4; 15 bases are a match to TRBD2. The CDR3 is 15 residues long. The V and J ends lost 5 bases and 11 bases, in that order; junction bases with no gene match: 7. Germline V lookup: CDR1 SGHTA, CDR2 FQGNSA.

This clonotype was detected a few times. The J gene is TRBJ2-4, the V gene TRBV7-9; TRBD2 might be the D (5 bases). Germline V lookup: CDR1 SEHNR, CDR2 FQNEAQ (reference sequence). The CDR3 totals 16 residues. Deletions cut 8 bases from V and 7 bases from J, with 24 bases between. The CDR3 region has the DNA TGTGCCAGCGGATCCTCCATCGGGAAAGATAGGAACATTCAGTACTTC. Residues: CASGSSIGKDRNIQYF. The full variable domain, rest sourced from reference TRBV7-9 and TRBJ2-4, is DTGVSQNPRHKITKRGQNVTFRCDPISEHNRLYWYRQTLGQGPEFLTYFQNEAQLEKSRLLSDRFSAERPKGSFSTLEIQRTEQGDSAMYLCASGSSIGKDRNIQYFGAGTRLSVL.

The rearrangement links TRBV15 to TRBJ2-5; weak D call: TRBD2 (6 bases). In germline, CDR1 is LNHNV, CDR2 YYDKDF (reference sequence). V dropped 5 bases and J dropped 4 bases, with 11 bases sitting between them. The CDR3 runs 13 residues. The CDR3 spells CATSGGLRETQYF. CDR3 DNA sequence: TGTGCCACCAGCGGAGGGTTACGAGAGACCCAGTACTTC. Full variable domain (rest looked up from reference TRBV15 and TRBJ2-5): DAMVIQNPRYQVTQFGKPVTLSCSQTLNHNVMYWYQQKSSQAPKLLFHYYDKDFNNEADTPDNFQSRRPNTSFCFLDIRSPGLGDTAMYLCATSGGLRETQYFGPGTRLLVL.

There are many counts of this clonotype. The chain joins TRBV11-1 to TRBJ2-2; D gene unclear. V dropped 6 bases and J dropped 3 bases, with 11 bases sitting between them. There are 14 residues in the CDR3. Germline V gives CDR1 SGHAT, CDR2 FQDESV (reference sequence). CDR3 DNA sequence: TGTGCCAGCAGAAGAAAAAGGGACACCGGGGAGCTGTTTTTT. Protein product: CASRRKRDTGELFF.

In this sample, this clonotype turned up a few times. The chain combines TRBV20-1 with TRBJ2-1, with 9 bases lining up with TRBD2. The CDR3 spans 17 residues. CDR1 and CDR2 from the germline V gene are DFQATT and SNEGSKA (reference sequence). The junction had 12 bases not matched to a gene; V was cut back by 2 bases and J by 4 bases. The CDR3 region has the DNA TGCAGTGCTAGAATCCAGCGGGCGGGAGGGGGGTACAATGAGCAGTTCTTC. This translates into CSARIQRAGGGYNEQFF.

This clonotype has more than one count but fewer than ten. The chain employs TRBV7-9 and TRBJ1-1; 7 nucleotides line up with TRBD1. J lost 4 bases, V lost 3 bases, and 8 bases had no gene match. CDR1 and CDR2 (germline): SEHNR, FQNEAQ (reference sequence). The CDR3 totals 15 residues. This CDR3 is CASSFGSAGGTEAFF. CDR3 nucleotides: TGTGCCAGCAGCTTCGGGAGCGCAGGGGGCACTGAAGCTTTCTTT. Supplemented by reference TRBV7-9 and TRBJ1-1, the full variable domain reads DTGVSQNPRHKITKRGQNVTFRCDPISEHNRLYWYRQTLGQGPEFLTYFQNEAQLEKSRLLSDRFSAERPKGSFSTLEIQRTEQGDSAMYLCASSFGSAGGTEAFFGQGTRLTVV.

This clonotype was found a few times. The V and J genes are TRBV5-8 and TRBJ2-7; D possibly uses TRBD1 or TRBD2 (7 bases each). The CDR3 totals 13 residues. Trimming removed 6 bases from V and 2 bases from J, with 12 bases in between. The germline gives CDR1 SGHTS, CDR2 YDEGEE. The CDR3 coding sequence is TGTGCCAGCACGGGGGGACAGACCTACGAGCAGTACTTC. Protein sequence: CASTGGQTYEQYF.

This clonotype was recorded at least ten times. CDR3 nucleotides: TGTGCCAGCAGCTTGCCGAGTCGGAGTCCTGAAGCTTTCTTT. Its protein product is CASSLPSRSPEAFF. The chain employs TRBV5-6 and TRBJ1-1; no definite D call. The germline V gene has CDR1 SGHDT and CDR2 YYEEEE. The CDR3 contains 14 residues. Trimming pared 1 base from V and 6 bases from J, leaving 13 bases between.

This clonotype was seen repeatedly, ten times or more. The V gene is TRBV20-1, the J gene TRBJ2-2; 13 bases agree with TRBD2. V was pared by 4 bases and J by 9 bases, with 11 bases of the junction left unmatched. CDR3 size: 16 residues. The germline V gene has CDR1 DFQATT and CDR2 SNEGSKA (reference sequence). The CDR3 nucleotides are TGCAGTGCTAACAGAGGACTAGCGGGGGAATGCCGGGAGCTGTTTTTT. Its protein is CSANRGLAGECRELFF.

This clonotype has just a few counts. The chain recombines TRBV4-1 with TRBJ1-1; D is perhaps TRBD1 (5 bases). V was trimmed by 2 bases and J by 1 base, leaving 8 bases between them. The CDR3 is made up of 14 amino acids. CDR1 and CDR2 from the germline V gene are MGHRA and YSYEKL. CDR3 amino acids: CASSQRTRNTEAFF. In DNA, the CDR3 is TGCGCCAGCAGCCAACGGACACGGAACACTGAAGCTTTCTTT.

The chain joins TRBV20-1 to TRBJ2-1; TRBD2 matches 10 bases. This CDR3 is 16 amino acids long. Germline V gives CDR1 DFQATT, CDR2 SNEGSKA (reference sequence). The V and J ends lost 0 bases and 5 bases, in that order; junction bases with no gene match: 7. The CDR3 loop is CSARDQRGGMNNEQFF. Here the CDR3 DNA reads TGCAGTGCTAGAGATCAGCGGGGGGGCATGAACAATGAGCAGTTCTTC.

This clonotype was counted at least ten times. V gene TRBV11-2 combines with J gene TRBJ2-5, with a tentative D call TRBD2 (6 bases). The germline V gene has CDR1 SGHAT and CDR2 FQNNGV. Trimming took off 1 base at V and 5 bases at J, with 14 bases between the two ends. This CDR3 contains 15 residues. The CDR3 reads CASSLVGGLGETQYF. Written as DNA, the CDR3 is TGTGCCAGCAGCTTAGTAGGAGGGCTTGGGGAGACCCAGTACTTC.

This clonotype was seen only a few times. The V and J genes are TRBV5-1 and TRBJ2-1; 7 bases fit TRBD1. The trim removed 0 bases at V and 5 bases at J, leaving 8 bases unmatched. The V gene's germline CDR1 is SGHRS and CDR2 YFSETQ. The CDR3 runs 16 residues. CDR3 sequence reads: CASSLAPGQMDNEQFF. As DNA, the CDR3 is TGCGCCAGCAGCTTGGCTCCGGGACAGATGGACAATGAGCAGTTCTTC.

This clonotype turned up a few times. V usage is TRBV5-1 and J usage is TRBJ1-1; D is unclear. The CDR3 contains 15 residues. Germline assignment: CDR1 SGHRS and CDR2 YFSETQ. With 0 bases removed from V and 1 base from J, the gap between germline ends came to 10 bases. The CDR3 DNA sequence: TGCGCCAGCAGCTTGGCCAAGGGCCCGAACACTGAAGCTTTCTTT. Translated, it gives CASSLAKGPNTEAFF.

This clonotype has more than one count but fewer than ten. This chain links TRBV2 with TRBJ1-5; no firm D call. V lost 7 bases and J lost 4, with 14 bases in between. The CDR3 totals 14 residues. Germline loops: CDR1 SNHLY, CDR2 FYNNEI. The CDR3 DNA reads TGTGCCAGCAAATTGGACTTCAGGAATCAGCCCCAGCATTTT. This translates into CASKLDFRNQPQHF.

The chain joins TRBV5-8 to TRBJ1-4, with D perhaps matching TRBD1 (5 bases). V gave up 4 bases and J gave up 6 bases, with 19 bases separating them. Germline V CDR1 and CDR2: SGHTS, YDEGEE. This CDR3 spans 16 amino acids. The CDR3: CASSGRQGRWDEKLFF. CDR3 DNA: TGTGCCAGCAGCGGAAGGCAGGGTCGATGGGATGAAAAACTGTTTTTT.

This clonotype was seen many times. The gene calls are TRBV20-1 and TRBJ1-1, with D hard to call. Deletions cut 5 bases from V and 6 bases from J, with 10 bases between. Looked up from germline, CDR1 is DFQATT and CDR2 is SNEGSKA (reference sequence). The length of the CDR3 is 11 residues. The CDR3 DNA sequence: TGCAGTGCTGACGGGCAGTCTGAAGCTTTCTTT. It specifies CSADGQSEAFF.

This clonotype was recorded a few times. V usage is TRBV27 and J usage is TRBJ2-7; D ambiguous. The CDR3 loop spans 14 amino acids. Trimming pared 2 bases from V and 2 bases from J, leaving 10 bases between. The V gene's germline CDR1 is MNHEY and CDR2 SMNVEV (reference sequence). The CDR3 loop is CASSLAGTTYEQYF. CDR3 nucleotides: TGTGCCAGCAGTTTAGCAGGTACCACCTACGAGCAGTACTTC.

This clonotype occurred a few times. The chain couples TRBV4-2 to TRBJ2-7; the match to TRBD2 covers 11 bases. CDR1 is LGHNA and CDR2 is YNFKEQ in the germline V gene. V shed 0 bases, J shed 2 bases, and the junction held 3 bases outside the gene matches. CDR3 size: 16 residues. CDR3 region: CASSQEASGGTYEQYF. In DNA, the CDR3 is TGTGCCAGCAGCCAAGAGGCTAGCGGGGGGACCTACGAGCAGTACTTC.

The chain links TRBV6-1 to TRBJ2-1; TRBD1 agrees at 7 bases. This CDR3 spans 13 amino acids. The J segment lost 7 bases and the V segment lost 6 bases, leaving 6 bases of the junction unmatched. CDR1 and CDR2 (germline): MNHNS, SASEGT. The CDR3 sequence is CASSDRARNEQFF. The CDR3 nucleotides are TGTGCCAGCAGCGACAGGGCGCGGAATGAGCAGTTCTTC.

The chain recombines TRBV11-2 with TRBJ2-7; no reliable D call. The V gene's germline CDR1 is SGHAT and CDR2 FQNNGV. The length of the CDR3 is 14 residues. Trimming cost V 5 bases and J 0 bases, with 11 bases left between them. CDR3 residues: CASSIRTYSYEQYF. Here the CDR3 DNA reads TGTGCCAGCAGCATAAGAACCTACTCCTACGAGCAGTACTTC.

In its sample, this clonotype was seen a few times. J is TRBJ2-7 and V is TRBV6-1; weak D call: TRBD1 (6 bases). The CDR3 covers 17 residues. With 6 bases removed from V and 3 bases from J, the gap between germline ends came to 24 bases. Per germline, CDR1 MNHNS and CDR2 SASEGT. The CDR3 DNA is TGTGCCAGCAGACCCCTCTCTGGGCAGGGGCTCGTCTACGAGCAGTACTTC. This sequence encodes CASRPLSGQGLVYEQYF.